The 16 T cell receptor beta chains given below trace back to one sample, sequenced in a study of blood T cells in healthy people across ages. A second PCR, run for roughly 7 to 12 cycles, used a sample-barcoded 5' primer plus a J-beta primer mix. One entry per CDR3 protein results from TCRdb running MiXCR on the 5' RACE reads. The sample yields 910,000 or so distinct CDR3 sequences, roughly 51% seen once. The specimen was blood. The receptors originated from a woman in her sixties in good health.

The chain recombines TRBV20-1 with TRBJ2-3, with 10 bases identical to TRBD2. Germline V gene data show CDR1 as DFQATT and CDR2 as SNEGSKA (reference sequence). This CDR3 region has 15 residues. The junction had 4 bases not matched to a gene; V was cut back by 1 base and J by 3 bases. CDR3 in amino acids: CSARGAGGPTDTQYF. The CDR3 DNA is TGCAGTGCTAGAGGAGCGGGAGGGCCGACAGATACGCAGTATTTT.

Regarding this clonotype: The junction and the germline gene differ at one end; a read error may be behind it. This rearrangement joins TRBV29-1 to TRBJ2-1; D is perhaps TRBD1 (6 bases). CDR3 size: 10 residues. Germline CDR1 is SQVTM and CDR2 is ANQGSEA. DNA for the CDR3: TGCAACGTTATACAGGGTGAGCAGTTCTTC. Its protein product is CNVIQGEQFF.

This clonotype was seen many times. The chain recombines TRBV15 with TRBJ2-7, with D unresolved. The CDR3 length is 13 residues. V was cut by 0 bases and J by 3 bases, with 6 bases left in between. The germline V gene encodes CDR1 LNHNV and CDR2 YYDKDF (reference sequence). The CDR3 here is CATSRDPGYEQYF. DNA for the CDR3: TGTGCCACCAGCAGAGATCCTGGCTACGAGCAGTACTTC.

This chain connects TRBV3-1 to TRBJ2-7; TRBD2 agrees at 11 bases. J was trimmed by 0 bases and V by 1 base; bases with no gene match: 2. This CDR3 region has 16 residues. Germline CDR1 is LGHDT and CDR2 is YNNKEL (reference sequence). CDR3 residues: CASSQGTSGSSYEQYF. The CDR3 region has the DNA TGTGCCAGCAGCCAAGGTACTAGCGGGAGCTCCTACGAGCAGTACTTC.

This chain joins TRBV4-1 and TRBJ2-1; 9 positions agree with TRBD2. Trimming cost V 1 base and J 3 bases; bases outside gene matches: 7. Germline V CDR1 and CDR2: MGHRA, YSYEKL. The CDR3 runs 17 residues. The CDR3 DNA is TGCGCCAGCAGCCAAGGTATCGCGGGAGGGCACTACAATGAGCAGTTCTTC. It codes for CASSQGIAGGHYNEQFF.

The CDR3 spells CASSKEWTGTGLAASYEQYF. The CDR3 DNA reads TGTGCCAGCAGCAAAGAATGGACAGGAACCGGACTAGCGGCCTCCTACGAGCAGTACTTC. The V and J genes are TRBV21-1 and TRBJ2-7; TRBD2, the D gene given by the table, was not confirmed from the DNA. TRBV21-1 is tagged as a pseudogene. CDR3 length: 20 amino acids.

The genes are TRBV4-2 and TRBJ1-1; D is possibly TRBD1 (5 bases). CDR3 length equals 13 residues. CDR1 and CDR2 from the germline V gene are LGHNA and YNFKEQ. The V gene lost 0 bases and the J gene lost 7 bases, with 9 bases spanning the gap. This chain's CDR3 is CASSQEWDREAFF. Written as DNA, the CDR3 is TGTGCCAGCAGCCAAGAGTGGGACCGTGAAGCTTTCTTT.

This clonotype has just a few counts. The chain combines TRBV2 with TRBJ2-5, with 7 bases fitting TRBD1. CDR1 and CDR2 (germline): SNHLY, FYNNEI. The CDR3 extends over 13 amino acids. With V trimmed by 2 bases and J by 4 bases, 1 base remained unmatched. CDR3 nucleotide sequence: TGTGCCAGCAGTGAAAGGGGGCGAGAGACCCAGTACTTC. Translating it yields CASSERGRETQYF.

The chain employs TRBV3-1 and TRBJ2-7; D is uncertain. Germline CDR1 reads LGHDT; CDR2 reads YNNKEL (reference sequence). The length of the CDR3 is 13 residues. With 3 bases removed from V and 2 bases from J, the gap between germline ends came to 8 bases. CDR3 residues: CASSHTATYEQYF. The CDR3 bases are TGTGCCAGCAGCCACACTGCTACCTACGAGCAGTACTTC.

The V and J genes are TRBV7-3 and TRBJ2-7; D is perhaps TRBD2 (6 bases). The V end was cut by 2 bases, the J end by 1 base, with 12 bases between. This CDR3 is 15 amino acids long. Germline V gene data show CDR1 as SGHTA and CDR2 as FQGTGA. DNA for the CDR3: TGTGCCAGCAGCTTAGTGGGAGGACCTTCCTACGAGCAGTACTTC. This codes for CASSLVGGPSYEQYF.

The chain uses TRBV24-1 and TRBJ2-5; 11 bases agree with TRBD2. The CDR3 is 17 residues long. The V segment lost 0 bases and the J segment 2 bases; nucleotides outside the gene matches: 4. Germline V gene lookup returns CDR1 KGHDR and CDR2 SFDVKD. Written as DNA, the CDR3 is TGTGCCACCAGTGATTTGGGGACTAGCGGTGGACAAGAGACCCAGTACTTC. It encodes CATSDLGTSGGQETQYF.

The chain combines TRBV10-2 with TRBJ2-5; weak D call: TRBD2 (5 bases). V gave up 2 bases and J gave up 11 bases, with 9 bases separating them. In germline, CDR1 is WSHSY, CDR2 SAAADI. The CDR3 length is 11 residues. The CDR3 spells CASSELTGQYF. CDR3 coding DNA: TGCGCCAGCAGTGAGCTTACGGGGCAGTACTTC.

This clonotype appeared a few times. The V gene is TRBV4-1, the J gene TRBJ2-7, with a weak D call TRBD1 (5 bases). There are 15 residues in the CDR3. V was trimmed by 1 base and J by 2 bases, leaving 12 bases between them. The germline V gene has CDR1 MGHRA and CDR2 YSYEKL. The CDR3 region has the DNA TGCGCCAGCAGCCAAGGTAATCAGGGCACCTACGAGCAGTACTTC. Translated: CASSQGNQGTYEQYF.

V is TRBV7-2 and J is TRBJ2-1; maybe TRBD1 (5 bases). CDR1 SGHTA and CDR2 FQGNSA come from the germline V gene. The CDR3 covers 15 residues. Trimming took 2 bases from V and 2 from J, leaving 10 bases between them. CDR3: CASSLFQGTYNEQFF. The CDR3 DNA sequence: TGTGCCAGCAGCTTATTCCAGGGCACCTACAATGAGCAGTTCTTC.

The chain joins TRBV10-3 to TRBJ1-5; maybe TRBD1 (5 bases). CDR3 length: 15 residues. Germline CDR1 is ENHRY and CDR2 is SYGVKD. With 2 bases removed from V and 4 bases from J, the gap between germline ends came to 12 bases. CDR3 in amino acids: CAISEESGGNQPQHF. The CDR3 region has the DNA TGTGCCATCAGTGAGGAGAGTGGGGGGAATCAGCCCCAGCATTTT.

The J gene is TRBJ1-1, the V gene TRBV28; 7 nucleotides agree with TRBD1. The CDR3 spans 15 residues. With V trimmed by 4 bases and J by 1 base, 6 bases remained unmatched. The germline gives CDR1 MDHEN, CDR2 SYDVKM. Written as DNA, the CDR3 is TGTGCCAGCAGTTCCCCGACAGGGAGGAACACTGAAGCTTTCTTT. Its translation is CASSSPTGRNTEAFF.